These 21 T cell receptor beta chains came from one sample sequenced in a study of T cell repertoires in cytomegalovirus infection (dated by TCRdb to the late 2010s). The sequencer was an Illumina HiSeq 1500. The public reads were reprocessed in TCRdb via fastp at Q25 and MiXCR, keeping in-frame beta chains. Entries are consolidated by CDR3 protein sequence, retaining the most common genes and DNA. The table for this sample lists about 680,000 distinct CDR3 sequences; less than 25% of them were counted only once. Clones ranked in the top ten supply roughly 8% of the sample. Material for sequencing was CD8+ T cells from PBMCs. The receptor source for this set is a human donor in good health (CMV status not recorded). Some clones in this sample may be carry-over from other donors' samples.

In this sample, this clonotype turned up a few times. The chain couples TRBV20-1 to TRBJ1-4, with 8 bases identical to TRBD1. Germline trimming cut 6 bases from V and 1 base from J; bases unmatched to any gene: 19. Germline V gives CDR1 DFQATT, CDR2 SNEGSKA (reference sequence). The CDR3 sequence is 19 residues long. In nucleotides, the CDR3 is TGCAGTGCCTCTTCGGGCGGGGCAGGGGGCCGGGAAACTAATGAAAAACTGTTTTTT. Protein: CSASSGGAGGRETNEKLFF.

The table lists this clonotype with a few counts. The chain joins TRBV27 to TRBJ2-7; D gene uncertain. CDR1 and CDR2 (germline): MNHEY, SMNVEV (reference sequence). The CDR3 covers 13 residues. V lost 8 bases to trimming and J lost 2 bases, with 13 bases between them. The CDR3 loop is CASSWGDTYEQYF. In DNA, the CDR3 is TGTGCCAGCTCTTGGGGTGATACCTACGAGCAGTACTTC.

CDR3 sequence (DNA): TGTGCCAGCAGTTACTACCAAGTCCCGGGACTAGCGGGGGAGACAGCCAAAAACATTCAGTACTTC. Encoded protein: CASSYYQVPGLAGETAKNIQYF. J is TRBJ2-4 and V is TRBV6-5, with TRBD2 matching over 14 bases. This CDR3 is 22 amino acids long. J gave up 0 bases and V 1 base, and 14 bases lay outside the gene matches. The germline CDR1 and CDR2 sequences are MNHEY and SVGAGI.

Many counts were recorded for this clonotype. The chain joins TRBV7-9 to TRBJ1-1; possible D gene TRBD1, 6 bases. Trimming removed 5 bases at V and 7 bases at J, with 11 bases between. This CDR3 spans 12 amino acids. Germline CDR1 reads SEHNR; CDR2 reads FQNEAQ (reference sequence). The CDR3 spells CASSHGQYEAFF. CDR3 bases: TGTGCCAGCAGCCACGGACAGTATGAAGCTTTCTTT.

V gene TRBV6-2 or TRBV6-3 combines with J gene TRBJ2-5, with 8 positions matching TRBD2. This CDR3 comprises 17 residues. V lost 6 bases, J lost 2 bases, and 14 bases stayed unmatched. In germline, CDR1 is MNHEY, CDR2 SVGEGT. CDR3 nucleotide sequence: TGTGCCAGCAGACCTATAGCTGGGACTAGAGAACAAGAGACCCAGTACTTC. As protein: CASRPIAGTREQETQYF.

This clonotype came up a few times. The V and J genes are TRBV28 and TRBJ2-1; TRBD1 matches 8 bases. The CDR3 sequence is 16 residues long. Germline values: CDR1 MDHEN, CDR2 SYDVKM. J gave up 0 bases and V 6 bases, and 7 bases lay outside the gene matches. The CDR3 nucleotides read TGTGCCAGCAGCCCTTGGACAGGGTTCTCCTACAATGAGCAGTTCTTC. Translation: CASSPWTGFSYNEQFF.

A few counts support this clonotype. The gene calls are TRBV28 and TRBJ2-3; no clear D. There are 16 residues in the CDR3. CDR1 and CDR2 (germline): MDHEN, SYDVKM. V lost 4 bases and J 0 bases, leaving 14 bases between the germline ends. CDR3 in amino acids: CASSSPGSSSTDTQYF. CDR3 bases: TGTGCCAGCAGTTCCCCCGGCAGTTCTAGCACAGATACGCAGTATTTT. Full variable domain (missing parts from reference TRBV28 and TRBJ2-3): DVKVTQSSRYLVKRTGEKVFLECVQDMDHENMFWYRQDPGLGLRLIYFSYDVKMKEKGDIPEGYSVSREKKERFSLILESASTNQTSMYLCASSSPGSSSTDTQYFGPGTRLTVL.

This chain uses TRBV29-1 with TRBJ1-1, with D possibly TRBD1 on 5 matching bases. The CDR3 contains 11 residues. Trimming took 3 bases from V and 8 from J, leaving 10 bases between them. Germline V gene data show CDR1 as SQVTM and CDR2 as ANQGSEA. The CDR3 region is CSVDRGHEAFF. The CDR3 nucleotides are TGCAGCGTTGACCGGGGCCACGAAGCTTTCTTT. Based on the CDR3 plus reference TRBV29-1 and TRBJ1-1, the full variable domain is SAVISQKPSRDICQRGTSLTIQCQVDSQVTMMFWYRQQPGQSLTLIATANQGSEATYESGFVIDKFPISRPNLTFSTLTVSNMSPEDSSIYLCSVDRGHEAFFGQGTRLTVV.

V is TRBV14 and J is TRBJ2-1; possible D gene TRBD2, 7 bases. CDR1 SGHDN and CDR2 FVKESK come from the germline V gene. CDR3 length: 15 amino acids. The V end was cut by 4 bases, the J end by 5 bases, with 15 bases between. This CDR3 reads CASSLGRGPDNEQFF. CDR3 DNA sequence: TGTGCCAGCAGCCTCGGGCGGGGGCCCGACAATGAGCAGTTCTTC.

This clonotype was detected a few times. CDR3 region: CASSPDGTGGWAEAFF. The CDR3 DNA reads as TGTGCCAGCAGCCCAGACGGAACAGGGGGATGGGCTGAAGCTTTCTTT. J is TRBJ1-1 and V is TRBV7-9; 8 bases are shared with TRBD1. The J segment lost 6 bases and the V segment lost 5 bases, leaving 14 bases of the junction unmatched. This CDR3 region has 16 residues. Germline assignment: CDR1 SEHNR and CDR2 FQNEAQ (reference sequence).

V is TRBV20-1 and J is TRBJ2-2, with D possibly being TRBD1 (5 bases). The CDR3 sequence is 13 residues long. Trimming removed 3 bases at V and 6 bases at J, with 11 bases between. The V gene's germline CDR1 is DFQATT and CDR2 SNEGSKA (reference sequence). The DNA of the CDR3 is TGCAGTGCTAGGGACATTCTTGCCGGGGAGCTGTTTTTT. It translates to CSARDILAGELFF.

The chain uses TRBV10-3 and TRBJ2-2; D is unclear. Germline V CDR1 and CDR2: ENHRY, SYGVKD. The CDR3 totals 15 residues. V was clipped by 4 bases and J by 0 bases, with 9 bases between them. CDR3 in DNA: TGTGCCATCAGTGGGAGAAGTCCGAACACCGGGGAGCTGTTTTTT. Translating gives CAISGRSPNTGELFF.

There are a few counts of this clonotype. The chain combines TRBV28 with TRBJ1-4; 8 nucleotides agree with TRBD1. Germline-derived CDR1 and CDR2 are MDHEN and SYDVKM. Trimming took 6 bases from V and 8 from J; bases not matched to a gene: 8. This CDR3 contains 14 residues. The CDR3 DNA reads TGTGCCAGCAGCCTGGACAGGGTTGGAGAAAAACTGTTTTTT. This encodes CASSLDRVGEKLFF. Full variable domain (missing parts from reference TRBV28 and TRBJ1-4): DVKVTQSSRYLVKRTGEKVFLECVQDMDHENMFWYRQDPGLGLRLIYFSYDVKMKEKGDIPEGYSVSREKKERFSLILESASTNQTSMYLCASSLDRVGEKLFFGSGTQLSVL.

Many counts were recorded for this clonotype. CDR3 in amino acids: CASSLSEAYEQYF. The CDR3 DNA sequence: TGTGCCAGCAGCTTATCAGAAGCCTACGAGCAGTACTTC. The chain recombines TRBV7-6 with TRBJ2-7; D remains ambiguous. Germline V gives CDR1 SGHVS, CDR2 FNYEAQ. Trimming shortened V by 2 bases and J by 2 bases, and 7 bases separated the two germline ends. The CDR3 is 13 amino acids.

The chain links TRBV29-1 to TRBJ2-7; 11 nucleotides agree with TRBD1. V was clipped by 7 bases and J by 7 bases; unmatched bases: 6. The CDR3 runs to 12 residues. Germline V gene sequence: CDR1 SQVTM, CDR2 ANQGSEA. CDR3 bases: TGCAGCGGTGGACAGGGGGCGCGGGAGCAGTACTTC. Translated, it gives CSGGQGAREQYF.

The chain uses TRBV7-8 and TRBJ1-4; D possibly corresponds to TRBD1 (6 bases). There are 15 residues in the CDR3. Germline V gives CDR1 SGHVS, CDR2 FQNEAQ. Trimming took off 0 bases at V and 10 bases at J, with 15 bases between the two ends. The DNA for the CDR3 is TGTGCCAGCAGCTTAGCGGTGGGGGGGCAGGGAAAACTGTTTTTT. This codes for CASSLAVGGQGKLFF.

The V gene is TRBV23-1, the J gene TRBJ2-1; D not resolved. Being an ORF, TRBV23-1 has a function that is uncertain. Trimming removed 1 base from V and 3 bases from J, with 25 bases in between. There are 20 residues in the CDR3. The CDR3 DNA follows: TGCGCCAGCAGTCAATTTAGCTACACGGCCGTTGAAAGGGACTACAATGAGCAGTTCTTC. It specifies CASSQFSYTAVERDYNEQFF.

The chain couples TRBV15 to TRBJ2-7; D is perhaps TRBD1 (6 bases). Germline values: CDR1 LNHNV, CDR2 YYDKDF (reference sequence). The CDR3 length is 15 residues. V lost 3 bases, J lost 1 base, and 13 bases lay in between. CDR3 nucleotide sequence: TGTGCCACCAGCAGGGACAGACTAAGATCCTACGAGCAGTACTTC. This sequence encodes CATSRDRLRSYEQYF.

The chain uses TRBV28 and TRBJ1-2; D is possibly TRBD1 (5 bases). Germline V CDR1 and CDR2: MDHEN, SYDVKM. The V and J ends lost 6 bases and 8 bases respectively, with 31 bases between them. The CDR3 spans 18 residues. The CDR3 reads CASSLQAQGLAKLGGYTF. The CDR3 DNA reads as TGTGCCAGCAGCCTACAGGCCCAGGGACTGGCAAAGCTGGGGGGCTACACCTTC.

This clonotype was seen repeatedly, ten times or more. The chain recombines TRBV12-3 or TRBV12-4 with TRBJ2-2; tentative D call: TRBD1 (5 bases). Trimming stripped 5 bases from V and 6 bases from J, with 19 bases between. The CDR3 is 16 amino acids. The CDR3: CASSQTLLGVAGELFF. CDR3 nucleotide sequence: TGTGCCAGCAGTCAAACTCTCTTAGGGGTTGCCGGGGAGCTGTTTTTT.

Many counts were recorded for this clonotype. The V and J genes are TRBV12-3 or TRBV12-4 and TRBJ1-1; TRBD1 matches 8 bases. The length of the CDR3 is 14 residues. V shed 6 bases and J 5 bases; nucleotides not matched to a gene: 8. CDR3 sequence reads: CASSPGQGLTEAFF. CDR3 DNA: TGTGCCAGCAGCCCTGGACAGGGATTGACTGAAGCTTTCTTT.